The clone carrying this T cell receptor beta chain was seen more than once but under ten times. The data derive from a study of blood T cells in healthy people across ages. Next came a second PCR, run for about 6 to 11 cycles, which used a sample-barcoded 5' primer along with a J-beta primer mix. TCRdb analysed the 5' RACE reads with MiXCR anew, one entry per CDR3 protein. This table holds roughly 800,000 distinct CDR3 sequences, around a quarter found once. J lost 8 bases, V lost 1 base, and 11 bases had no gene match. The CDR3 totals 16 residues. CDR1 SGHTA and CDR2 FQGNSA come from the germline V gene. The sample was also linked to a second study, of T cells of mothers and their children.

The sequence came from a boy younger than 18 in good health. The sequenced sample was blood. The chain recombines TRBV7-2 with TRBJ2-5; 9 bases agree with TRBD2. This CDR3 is CASSLGGAGGPLTQYF. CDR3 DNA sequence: TGTGCCAGCAGCTTAGGCGGGGCGGGGGGGCCTCTTACCCAGTACTTC.